The entry that follows covers one T cell receptor beta chain sequence. As defined, naive CD8 cells were CD45RO-negative and positively selected for CCR7, with terminally differentiated effector memory CD45RA+ cells excluded. The data were taken from a study of shared clonotypes between healthy human individuals. Germline lookup yields CDR1 KGHSH and CDR2 LQKENI. The CDR3 loop spans 15 amino acids. V gave up 6 bases and J gave up 4 bases; unmatched junction bases: 6. TCRdb's copy holds only in-frame clones and misses some; the assay was immunoSEQ multiplex PCR. The sample shows approximately 810,000 clones, nearly 95% of them seen only once.

This chain uses TRBV18 with TRBJ1-5; TRBD1 aligns across 10 bases. The sample comprised naive CD8+ T cells sorted from blood. The origin of this receptor is a man younger than 40 in good health. The CDR3 reads CASSPGQGGNQPQHF. The CDR3 region has the DNA TGTGCCAGCTCCCCTGGACAGGGGGGGAATCAGCCCCAGCATTTT.